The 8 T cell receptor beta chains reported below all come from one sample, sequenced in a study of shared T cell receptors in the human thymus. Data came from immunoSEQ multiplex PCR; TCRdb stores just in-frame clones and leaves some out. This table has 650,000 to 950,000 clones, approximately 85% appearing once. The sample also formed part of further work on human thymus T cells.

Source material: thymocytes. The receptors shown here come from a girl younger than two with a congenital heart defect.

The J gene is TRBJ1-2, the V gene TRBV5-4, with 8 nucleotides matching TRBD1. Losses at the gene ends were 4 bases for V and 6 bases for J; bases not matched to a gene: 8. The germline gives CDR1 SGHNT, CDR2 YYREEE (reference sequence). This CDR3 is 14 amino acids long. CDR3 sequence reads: CASSNATGEHGYTF. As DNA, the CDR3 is TGTGCCAGCAGCAACGCGACAGGGGAACATGGCTACACCTTC.

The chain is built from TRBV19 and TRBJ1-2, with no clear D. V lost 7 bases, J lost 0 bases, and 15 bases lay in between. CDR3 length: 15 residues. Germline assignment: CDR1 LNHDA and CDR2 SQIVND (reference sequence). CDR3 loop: CASTAWLPSNYGYTF. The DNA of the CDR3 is TGTGCCAGTACCGCGTGGTTGCCCTCTAACTATGGCTACACCTTC.

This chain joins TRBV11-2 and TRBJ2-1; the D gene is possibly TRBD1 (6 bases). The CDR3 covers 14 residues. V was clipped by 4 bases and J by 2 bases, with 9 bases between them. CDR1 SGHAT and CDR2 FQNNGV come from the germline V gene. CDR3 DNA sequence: TGTGCCAGCAGCTGCGACAGGCCCTACAATGAGCAGTTCTTC. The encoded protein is CASSCDRPYNEQFF.

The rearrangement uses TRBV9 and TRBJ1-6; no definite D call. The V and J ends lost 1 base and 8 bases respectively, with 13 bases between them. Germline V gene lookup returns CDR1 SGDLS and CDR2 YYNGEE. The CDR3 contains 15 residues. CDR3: CASSVHPEAYSPLHF. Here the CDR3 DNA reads TGTGCCAGCAGCGTACACCCTGAAGCATATTCACCCCTCCACTTT.

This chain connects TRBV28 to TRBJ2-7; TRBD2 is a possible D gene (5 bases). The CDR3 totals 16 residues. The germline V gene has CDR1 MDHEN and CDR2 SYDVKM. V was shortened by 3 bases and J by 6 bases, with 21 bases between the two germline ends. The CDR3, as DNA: TGTGCCAGCAGTTTTGCGGAGGAAGCGATTCCCCTCGAGCAGTACTTC. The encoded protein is CASSFAEEAIPLEQYF.

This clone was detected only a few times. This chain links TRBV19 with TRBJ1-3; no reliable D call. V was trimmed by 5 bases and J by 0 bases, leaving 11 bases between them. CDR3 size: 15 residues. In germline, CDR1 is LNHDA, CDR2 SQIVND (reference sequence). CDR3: CASSFPFFSGNTIYF. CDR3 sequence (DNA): TGTGCCAGTAGTTTCCCCTTTTTCTCTGGAAACACCATATATTTT.

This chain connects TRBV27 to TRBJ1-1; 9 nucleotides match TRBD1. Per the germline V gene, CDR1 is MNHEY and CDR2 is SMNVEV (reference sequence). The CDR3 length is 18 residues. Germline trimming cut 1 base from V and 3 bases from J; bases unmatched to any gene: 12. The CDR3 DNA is TGTGCCAGCAGTTTATTTCCGGGACAGGGCGGGGAGGACACTGAAGCTTTCTTT. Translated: CASSLFPGQGGEDTEAFF.

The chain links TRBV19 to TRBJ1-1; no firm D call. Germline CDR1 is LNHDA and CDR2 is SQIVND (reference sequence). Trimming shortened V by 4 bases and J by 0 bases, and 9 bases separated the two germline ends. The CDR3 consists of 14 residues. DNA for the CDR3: TGTGCCAGTAGTAGCCGAGGAATGAACACTGAAGCTTTCTTT. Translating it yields CASSSRGMNTEAFF.